The 15 T cell receptor beta chains listed next were all sequenced from one sample in a study of T cells in localized non-small cell lung cancer. Data came from immunoSEQ multiplex PCR; TCRdb stores just in-frame clones and leaves some out. In the table there are roughly 25,000 clones, about 88% of which are singletons. The sample was peripheral blood, taken before any cancer treatment. Receptor source: a male donor aged 60 or over with stage I squamous cell lung carcinoma.

This rearrangement joins TRBV5-1 to TRBJ1-4; 7 nucleotides match TRBD1. The CDR3 sequence is 18 residues long. The V and J ends lost 9 bases and 3 bases, in that order; junction bases with no gene match: 20. Germline CDR1 SGHRS, CDR2 YFSETQ. In DNA, the CDR3 is TGCGCCACCCCCCGAACGCCCCCGACAGGGTTGGCTAATGAAAAACTGTTTTTT. Translated, it gives CATPRTPPTGLANEKLFF.

The V call is TRBV7-3, the J call TRBJ2-1; D is possibly TRBD1 (6 bases). V lost 6 bases, J lost 2 bases, and 17 bases lay in between. The CDR3 totals 16 residues. Germline V gives CDR1 SGHTA, CDR2 FQGTGA. CDR3: CASSLRSGAPYNEQFF. The CDR3, as DNA: TGTGCCAGCAGTCTCAGATCAGGGGCTCCCTACAATGAGCAGTTCTTC.

The chain employs TRBV5-1 and TRBJ2-7, with TRBD1 matching over 7 bases. The CDR3 consists of 15 residues. The J segment lost 9 bases and the V segment lost 3 bases, leaving 15 bases of the junction unmatched. Germline V gene sequence: CDR1 SGHRS, CDR2 YFSETQ. CDR3 loop: CASSSRTGEDAGQYF. For the CDR3, the DNA is TGCGCCAGCAGCTCAAGGACAGGCGAGGACGCGGGGCAGTACTTC. The full variable domain, its missing parts supplied by reference TRBV5-1 and TRBJ2-7, is KAGVTQTPRYLIKTRGQQVTLSCSPISGHRSVSWYQQTPGQGLQFLFEYFSETQRNKGNFPGRFSGRQFSNSRSEMNVSTLELGDSALYLCASSSRTGEDAGQYFGPGTRLTVT.

CDR3 in amino acids: CATSRENPTSGIEQFF. The CDR3 DNA reads as TGTGCCACCAGCAGAGAAAACCCGACTAGCGGGATTGAGCAGTTCTTC. The rearrangement links TRBV15 to TRBJ2-1; 11 nucleotides line up with TRBD2. The V segment lost 0 bases and the J segment 9 bases; nucleotides outside the gene matches: 7. Germline CDR1 reads LNHNV; CDR2 reads YYDKDF (reference sequence). The CDR3 runs 16 residues.

The V call is TRBV4-1, the J call TRBJ1-4, with 8 bases identical to TRBD1. V lost 5 bases and J lost 10; bases outside the gene matches: 12. The CDR3 covers 15 residues. Germline-derived CDR1 and CDR2 are MGHRA and YSYEKL. CDR3 sequence (DNA): TGCGCCAGCAGCACCCTGACAGGGGATATAAGAAAACTGTTTTTT. Translation gives CASSTLTGDIRKLFF.

The chain combines TRBV7-8 with TRBJ1-5, with 7 bases aligning to TRBD1. V gave up 5 bases and J gave up 1 base; unmatched junction bases: 2. Germline V gene lookup returns CDR1 SGHVS and CDR2 FQNEAQ. There are 14 residues in the CDR3. In DNA form, the CDR3 reads TGTGCCAGCAGCCAGACAGGGAGCAATCAGCCCCAGCATTTT. This codes for CASSQTGSNQPQHF.

The chain combines TRBV15 with TRBJ1-2; possibly TRBD1 for D (5 bases). V was shortened by 0 bases and J by 5 bases, with 13 bases between the two germline ends. Germline V gene sequence: CDR1 LNHNV, CDR2 YYDKDF (reference sequence). This CDR3 spans 15 amino acids. The CDR3 here is CATSRDLGGEYGYTF. The CDR3 DNA follows: TGTGCCACCAGCAGAGATCTGGGGGGAGAATATGGCTACACCTTC.

V gene TRBV15 combines with J gene TRBJ1-2; TRBD1 matches 8 bases. Germline loops: CDR1 LNHNV, CDR2 YYDKDF (reference sequence). The V segment lost 0 bases and the J segment 6 bases; nucleotides outside the gene matches: 6. CDR3 size: 15 residues. The CDR3 spells CATSRDMRQGNGYTF. The CDR3, as DNA: TGTGCCACCAGCAGAGATATGAGACAGGGGAATGGCTACACCTTC.

V and J are TRBV6-5 and TRBJ1-6; D gene ambiguous. The V end was cut by 5 bases, the J end by 8 bases, with 10 bases between. This CDR3 comprises 13 residues. CDR1 MNHEY and CDR2 SVGAGI come from the germline V gene. The CDR3 sequence: CASSERRDSPLHF. As DNA, the CDR3 is TGTGCCAGCAGTGAAAGAAGGGATTCACCCCTCCACTTT.

CDR3 bases: TGTGCCAGCAGCTTGAACAGGGGCAGTGGAGAGACCCAGTACTTC. Its translation is CASSLNRGSGETQYF. This rearrangement joins TRBV11-2 to TRBJ2-5; 7 bases line up with TRBD1. The germline gives CDR1 SGHAT, CDR2 FQNNGV. The CDR3 spans 15 residues. The V and J ends lost 3 bases and 4 bases, in that order; junction bases with no gene match: 8. Combining the CDR3 with reference TRBV11-2 and TRBJ2-5 gives the whole variable domain EAGVAQSPRYKIIEKRQSVAFWCNPISGHATLYWYQQILGQGPKLLIQFQNNGVVDDSQLPKDRFSAERLKGVDSTLKIQPAKLEDSAVYLCASSLNRGSGETQYFGPGTRLLVL.

The rearrangement uses TRBV7-2 and TRBJ2-5; unclear D gene. Trimming removed 2 bases at V and 5 bases at J, with 15 bases between. Germline CDR1 SGHTA, CDR2 FQGNSA. The CDR3 extends over 15 amino acids. The CDR3 region is CASSLSGVVGETQYF. Here the CDR3 DNA reads TGTGCCAGCAGCTTATCGGGCGTAGTTGGGGAGACCCAGTACTTC. The full variable domain, completed using reference TRBV7-2 and TRBJ2-5, is GAGVSQSPSNKVTEKGKDVELRCDPISGHTALYWYRQSLGQGLEFLIYFQGNSAPDKSGLPSDRFSAERTGGSVSTLTIQRTQQEDSAVYLCASSLSGVVGETQYFGPGTRLLVL.

The sample holds one count of this clone. The chain uses TRBV9 and TRBJ2-1; unclear D gene. The CDR3 runs 14 residues. V dropped 0 bases and J dropped 8 bases, with 12 bases sitting between them. Germline V gene lookup returns CDR1 SGDLS and CDR2 YYNGEE. The CDR3 bases are TGTGCCAGCAGCGTAGGACCCGGTGCTGATGAGCAGTTCTTC. Protein product: CASSVGPGADEQFF. The full variable domain, its missing parts supplied by reference TRBV9 and TRBJ2-1, is DSGVTQTPKHLITATGQRVTLRCSPRSGDLSVYWYQQSLDQGLQFLIQYYNGEERAKGNILERFSAQQFPDLHSELNLSSLELGDSALYFCASSVGPGADEQFFGPGTRLTVL.

This clone was found once. The chain recombines TRBV7-2 with TRBJ1-1, with D perhaps matching TRBD1 (5 bases). The germline V and J ends were trimmed by 5 bases and 3 bases, with 7 bases remaining between them. Germline V gene lookup returns CDR1 SGHTA and CDR2 FQGNSA. CDR3 size: 12 residues. This CDR3 reads CASSRDYTEAFF. The CDR3 DNA sequence: TGTGCCAGCAGCCGGGACTACACTGAAGCTTTCTTT.

CDR3 in amino acids: CASSPYVGGRDTQYF. In nucleotides, the CDR3 is TGTGCCAGCTCACCATATGTGGGAGGAAGAGATACGCAGTATTTT. V and J are TRBV18 and TRBJ2-3, with D perhaps matching TRBD2 (6 bases). This CDR3 contains 15 residues. V lost 2 bases and J lost 5, with 14 bases in between. Germline-derived CDR1 and CDR2 are KGHSH and LQKENI.

This chain joins TRBV29-1 and TRBJ1-5; 8 bases map to TRBD1. The CDR3 contains 14 residues. V lost 6 bases, J lost 5 bases, and 9 bases stayed unmatched. In germline, CDR1 is SQVTM, CDR2 ANQGSEA. CDR3 sequence: CSVTQGGIDQPQHF. CDR3 coding DNA: TGCAGCGTAACACAGGGGGGCATCGATCAGCCCCAGCATTTT.